The 15 T cell receptor beta chains listed next were all sequenced from one sample in a study of T cells in Graves' hyperthyroidism and ophthalmopathy. RNA transcripts provided the source from which TCR beta CDR3 regions were amplified. RT-PCR in the first round (using the HTBI primer set) targeted the TCR CDR3. TCRdb re-called the multiplex PCR reads with MiXCR, one entry per CDR3 protein. This table holds around 300,000 distinct CDR3 sequences, roughly 13% found once. Sequenced: blood. Receptor source: a woman in her thirties with Graves' hyperthyroidism that later progressed to Graves' ophthalmopathy.

The chain is built from TRBV20-1 and TRBJ2-1, with 16 bases matching TRBD2. Germline CDR1 is DFQATT and CDR2 is SNEGSKA (reference sequence). The CDR3 is made up of 18 amino acids. Germline trimming cut 6 bases from V and 0 bases from J; bases unmatched to any gene: 8. The chain's CDR3 is CSAGGTSGRAGSYNEQFF. The CDR3 DNA sequence: TGCAGTGCAGGTGGGACTAGCGGGAGGGCGGGCTCCTACAATGAGCAGTTCTTC.

This clonotype was detected many times. V and J are TRBV10-3 and TRBJ1-2; D gene ambiguous. The CDR3 covers 14 residues. V dropped 3 bases and J dropped 2 bases, with 10 bases sitting between them. CDR1 is ENHRY and CDR2 is SYGVKD in the germline V gene. The CDR3 region has the DNA TGTGCCATCAGTGACAGTCGGCAGAACTATGGCTACACCTTC. It specifies CAISDSRQNYGYTF.

This clonotype was observed many times. This rearrangement joins TRBV12-3 or TRBV12-4 to TRBJ1-5; D is possibly TRBD1 (5 bases). Trimming removed 2 bases from V and 3 bases from J, with 11 bases in between. This CDR3 contains 15 residues. DNA of the CDR3: TGTGCCAGCAGTTTATCAGGGTCCCCCAATCAGCCCCAGCATTTT. Its translation is CASSLSGSPNQPQHF.

The gene calls are TRBV29-1 and TRBJ2-1; possible D gene TRBD2, 6 bases. Germline CDR1 reads SQVTM; CDR2 reads ANQGSEA. The CDR3 is made up of 12 amino acids. V lost 4 bases and J lost 6, with 10 bases in between. Here the CDR3 reads CSVGEAGNEQFF. The CDR3 nucleotides are TGCAGCGTTGGGGAGGCAGGCAATGAGCAGTTCTTC.

This clonotype was recorded at least ten times. The chain has TRBV28 and TRBJ1-1; 10 positions match TRBD1. The CDR3 loop spans 15 amino acids. CDR1 and CDR2 (germline): MDHEN, SYDVKM. V shed 6 bases and J 4 bases; nucleotides not matched to a gene: 8. The CDR3 is CASSGGTGEGTEAFF. The CDR3 bases are TGTGCCAGCAGCGGAGGGACAGGGGAGGGCACTGAAGCTTTCTTT.

The rearrangement links TRBV20-1 to TRBJ1-4; D call uncertain. The CDR3 loop spans 14 amino acids. V was cut by 3 bases and J by 2 bases, with 10 bases left in between. In germline, CDR1 is DFQATT, CDR2 SNEGSKA (reference sequence). This CDR3 is CSASHGSTNEKLFF. CDR3 nucleotides: TGCAGTGCTAGTCACGGGAGTACTAATGAAAAACTGTTTTTT.

This clonotype was seen repeatedly, ten times or more. The genes are TRBV2 and TRBJ2-1, with no clear D. The CDR3 sequence is 11 residues long. V shed 3 bases and J shed 10 bases, with 7 bases lying between them. Per the germline V gene, CDR1 is SNHLY and CDR2 is FYNNEI. CDR3: CASSEAREQFF. The CDR3 region has the DNA TGTGCCAGCAGTGAGGCTCGCGAGCAGTTCTTC.

This clonotype was seen a handful of times. The chain uses TRBV6-1 and TRBJ1-4; D possibly corresponds to TRBD1 (5 bases). CDR1 and CDR2 from the germline V gene are MNHNS and SASEGT. This CDR3 spans 16 amino acids. V lost 2 bases and J lost 0, with 10 bases in between. CDR3 in DNA: TGTGCCAGCAGTGAATGGGGCACTGCAACTAATGAAAAACTGTTTTTT. It translates to CASSEWGTATNEKLFF.

As concerns this clonotype: A read error is possible here, since a much larger clone lies one base away. The V and J genes are TRBV20-1 and TRBJ2-3; no clear D gene. The CDR3 totals 12 residues. Germline V gene data show CDR1 as DFQATT and CDR2 as SNEGSKA (reference sequence). The V and J ends lost 7 bases and 8 bases respectively, with 16 bases between them. The CDR3 spells CSGRAVPGTQYF. DNA for the CDR3: TGCAGTGGTAGGGCGGTCCCAGGTACGCAGTATTTT.

This clonotype was counted ten times or more. The rearrangement links TRBV20-1 to TRBJ2-1, with D hard to call. Looked up from germline, CDR1 is DFQATT and CDR2 is SNEGSKA (reference sequence). V was trimmed by 7 bases and J by 2 bases, leaving 9 bases between them. This CDR3 is built from 12 residues. CDR3 DNA sequence: TGCAGTGTGGCGGAGCCCTACAATGAGCAGTTCTTC. This gives the protein CSVAEPYNEQFF.

Worth noting for this clonotype: Being one base from a much bigger clone, this may be a read error. The rearrangement joins TRBV29-1 to TRBJ1-1; D is unclear. Germline CDR1 reads SQVTM; CDR2 reads ANQGSEA. V lost 5 bases and J 9 bases, leaving 13 bases between the germline ends. The CDR3 covers 11 residues. The CDR3 spells CSVPRSDKAFF. DNA of the CDR3: TGCAGCGTTCCAAGATCCGATAAAGCTTTCTTT.

The table lists this clonotype with many counts. The gene calls are TRBV18 and TRBJ1-4; 10 bases agree with TRBD1. Germline assignment: CDR1 KGHSH and CDR2 LQKENI. The CDR3 runs 15 residues. Germline trimming cut 3 bases from V and 6 bases from J; bases unmatched to any gene: 4. The CDR3 sequence is CASSPPGQGYEKLFF. The CDR3, as DNA: TGTGCCAGCTCACCTCCGGGACAGGGGTATGAAAAACTGTTTTTT.

This clonotype was recorded a few times. The J gene is TRBJ2-7, the V gene TRBV27, with D perhaps matching TRBD1 or TRBD2 (5 bases each). This CDR3 is 13 amino acids long. Trimming removed 1 base from V and 7 bases from J, with 11 bases in between. CDR1 is MNHEY and CDR2 is SMNVEV in the germline V gene (reference sequence). This chain's CDR3 is CASSLWDRDEQYF. CDR3 bases: TGTGCCAGCAGTTTATGGGACCGAGATGAGCAGTACTTC.

This clonotype has at least ten counts. The rearrangement links TRBV2 to TRBJ2-3; tentative D call: TRBD1 (6 bases). There are 14 residues in the CDR3. From germline, CDR1 is SNHLY and CDR2 FYNNEI. V lost 6 bases to trimming and J lost 0 bases, with 10 bases between them. CDR3 DNA sequence: TGTGCCAGCAGAGACAGGTTAAGCACAGATACGCAGTATTTT. This codes for CASRDRLSTDTQYF.

The genes are TRBV12-3 or TRBV12-4 and TRBJ1-2; maybe TRBD1 (6 bases). This CDR3 has 12 amino acids. V was pared by 6 bases and J by 13 bases, with 18 bases between. The CDR3 sequence: CASSWGAGRTTF. The CDR3 DNA is TGTGCCAGCAGCTGGGGGGCAGGGCGGACCACCTTC.